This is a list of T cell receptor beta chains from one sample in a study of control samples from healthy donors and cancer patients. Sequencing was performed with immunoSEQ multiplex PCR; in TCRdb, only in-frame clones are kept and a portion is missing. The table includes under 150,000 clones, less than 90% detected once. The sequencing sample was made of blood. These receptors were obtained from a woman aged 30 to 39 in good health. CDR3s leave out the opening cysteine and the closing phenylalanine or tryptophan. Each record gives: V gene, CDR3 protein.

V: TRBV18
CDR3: ASSQGQGVDQPQH

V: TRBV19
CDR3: ASRGPGLAGTDTQY

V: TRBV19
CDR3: ASSILTSGNEQF

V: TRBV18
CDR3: ASNYGGYEQY

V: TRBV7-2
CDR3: ASSLLGTGLTGELF

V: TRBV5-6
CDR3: ASRSGLNYGYT

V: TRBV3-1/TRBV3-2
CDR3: ASSQGYRDTEAF

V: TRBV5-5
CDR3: ASNYGGLSNENEQF

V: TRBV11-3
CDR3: ASSPPEDLQETQY

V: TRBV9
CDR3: ASSVAYGTGLTKETQY

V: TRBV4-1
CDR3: ASSQLMSGRGEQF

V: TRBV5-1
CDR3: ASSTPAGAGDLAEAF

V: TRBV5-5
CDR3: ASSLLRGGGQGTEAF

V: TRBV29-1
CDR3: SVKRGTGGNEKLF

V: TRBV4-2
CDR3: ASSQDALAGGTGELF

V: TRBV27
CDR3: ASSYGFSDTQY

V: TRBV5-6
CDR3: ASSLRGGAFSEQF

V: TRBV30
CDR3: AGTGRKAF

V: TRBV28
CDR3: ASSLVGQPQH

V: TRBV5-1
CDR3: ASSLGVNEKLF

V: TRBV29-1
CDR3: SVGGWGGAYNEQF

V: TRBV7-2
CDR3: ASSEGLAGKETQY

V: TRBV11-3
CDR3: ASSSRGAGSTDTQY

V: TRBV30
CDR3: AWSVFREETQY

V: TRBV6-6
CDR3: ASSRRVGTEAF

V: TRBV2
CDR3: ASTPFSGRAGETQY

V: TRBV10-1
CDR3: ASSETQQGIDEQY

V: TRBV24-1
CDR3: ATSVPGGGSSINYT

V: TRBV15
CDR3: ATSRDRGLSEAF

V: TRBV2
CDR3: ASSVDRVRNQPQH

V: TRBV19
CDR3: ASSIGDRFGDTQY